Shown below are 6 T cell receptor beta chains from a single sample sequenced in a study of CD8+CD57+ T cells in acquired aplastic anemia. According to the study, genomic DNA was the template for TCR beta VDJ and CDR3 profiling. TCRdb reanalysed the reads using MiXCR and keeps one entry per CDR3 protein. The sample includes 150,000 to 200,000 distinct CDR3 sequences, roughly half of them seen just once. What was sequenced was sorted CD4+, CD8+, or CD8+CD57+ T cells (not recorded which) from PBMCs. The source is a human donor in good health.

This clonotype was recorded at least ten times. The rearrangement links TRBV12-3 or TRBV12-4 to TRBJ2-2; perhaps TRBD2 as D (6 bases). Deletions cut 7 bases from V and 9 bases from J, with 18 bases between. This CDR3 is built from 14 residues. The CDR3, as DNA: TGTGCCAGCACCCTCGGAGGGATCGTCCGGGAGCTGTTTTTT. Translated, it gives CASTLGGIVRELFF.

In its sample, this clonotype was seen many times. The rearrangement links TRBV2 to TRBJ1-1; TRBD1 might be the D (5 bases). CDR1 is SNHLY and CDR2 is FYNNEI in the germline V gene. The CDR3 totals 15 residues. The germline V and J ends were trimmed by 3 bases and 2 bases, with 13 bases remaining between them. The CDR3 DNA sequence: TGTGCCAGCAGTGAGGTGGACATACACAACACTGAAGCTTTCTTT. It is translated as CASSEVDIHNTEAFF.

This clonotype was observed at least ten times. V usage is TRBV20-1 and J usage is TRBJ2-1; 9 nucleotides align to TRBD2. CDR1 DFQATT and CDR2 SNEGSKA come from the germline V gene (reference sequence). The V gene end was trimmed by 2 bases and the J gene end by 7 bases; junction bases not matched to a gene: 18. This CDR3 is built from 18 residues. The CDR3 here is CSARRGRFGLAPGNEQFF. The CDR3, as DNA: TGCAGTGCTAGAAGGGGTCGTTTCGGACTAGCGCCTGGGAATGAGCAGTTCTTC.

The CDR3 reads CASSPGDREYAQYF. DNA of the CDR3: TGTGCCAGCAGCCCTGGGGACAGGGAATACGCCCAGTACTTC. This chain uses TRBV7-8 with TRBJ2-5; 9 bases match TRBD1. The CDR3 is 14 residues long. The J segment lost 9 bases and the V segment lost 5 bases, leaving 10 bases of the junction unmatched. Germline CDR1 is SGHVS and CDR2 is FQNEAQ.

This clonotype was counted once. This rearrangement joins TRBV20-1 to TRBJ2-3; the match to TRBD2 covers 8 bases. V trimming: 3 bases; J trimming: 5 bases; junction bases outside the gene matches: 4. CDR3 length: 13 amino acids. Germline V CDR1 and CDR2: DFQATT, SNEGSKA (reference sequence). CDR3 in amino acids: CSASGGAGDTQYF. The CDR3 coding sequence is TGCAGTGCTAGCGGGGGGGCAGGAGATACGCAGTATTTT.

The gene calls are TRBV2 and TRBJ1-1, with a weak D call TRBD1 (5 bases). V shed 4 bases and J shed 6 bases, with 12 bases lying between them. Germline CDR1 and CDR2: SNHLY and FYNNEI. CDR3 size: 13 residues. The CDR3 reads CASSVAGMAEAFF. CDR3 in DNA: TGTGCCAGCAGTGTGGCAGGGATGGCTGAAGCTTTCTTT.